The rows below give T cell receptor beta chains drawn from one sample of a study of blood T cell repertoires in COVID-19. TCRdb keeps only in-frame clones here, not all; method: immunoSEQ multiplex PCR. The profile shows roughly 100,000 clones, 70% to 90% of them singletons. The sample consisted of peripheral blood. The source is a woman older than 75 with acute or convalescent COVID-19. CDR3s include the opening cysteine and the closing phenylalanine or tryptophan. D genes are given only for firm matches. Clone size appears in some rows only: once, few, many, or a class for an expanded clone.

D: NA
V: TRBV5-4
size: once
J: TRBJ2-5
DNA: TGTGCCAGCAGCTTGCAGGAGGGAGAGACCCAGTACTTC
CDR3: CASSLQEGETQYF

D: TRBD1
V: TRBV6-2/TRBV6-3
size: NA
J: TRBJ2-4
DNA: TGTGCCAGCACCCCGACAGGGACCAAAAACATTCAGTACTTC
CDR3: CASTPTGTKNIQYF

D: NA
V: TRBV7-9
size: NA
J: TRBJ2-7
DNA: TGTGCCAGCAGCTTAGCCCTGACAGAGACCTACGAGCAGTACTTC
CDR3: CASSLALTETYEQYF

D: NA
V: TRBV2
size: NA
J: TRBJ1-5
DNA: TGTGCCAGCAGTGAAGCGGAGGATTCGGGTCAGCCCCAGCATTTT
CDR3: CASSEAEDSGQPQHF

D: TRBD1
V: TRBV27
size: NA
J: TRBJ1-1
DNA: TGTGCCAGCAGTTTAACGACAGGGGGCGGAATTACTGAAGCTTTCTTT
CDR3: CASSLTTGGGITEAFF

D: NA
V: TRBV6-5
size: few
J: TRBJ1-3
DNA: TGTGCCAGCATGGGACATACCTCTGGAAACACCATATATTTT
CDR3: CASMGHTSGNTIYF

D: NA
V: TRBV2
size: NA
J: TRBJ2-2
DNA: TGTGCCAGCATTAATCGACCCCGGGGAGTCGGCACCGGGGAGCTGTTTTTT
CDR3: CASINRPRGVGTGELFF

D: TRBD1
V: TRBV6-5
size: NA
J: TRBJ2-5
DNA: TGTGCCAGCTCCTGGACAGGTCAAGAGACCCAGTACTTC
CDR3: CASSWTGQETQYF

D: NA
V: TRBV5-4
size: NA
J: TRBJ2-2
DNA: TGTGCCAGCAGCTTGAAGCGTACGAACACCGGGGAGCTGTTTTTT
CDR3: CASSLKRTNTGELFF

D: TRBD1
V: TRBV5-1
size: NA
J: TRBJ2-5
DNA: TGCGCCAGCAGCCTCCTAGGACAGGGGAGTGGAGAGACCCAGTACTTC
CDR3: CASSLLGQGSGETQYF

D: NA
V: TRBV2
size: NA
J: TRBJ2-4
DNA: TGTGCCAGCAATCAGGGCTCCATTCAGTACTTC
CDR3: CASNQGSIQYF

D: NA
V: TRBV5-1
size: NA
J: TRBJ2-2
DNA: TGCGCCAGCAGGAAAGGGGGTGCGAACACCGGGGAGCTGTTTTTT
CDR3: CASRKGGANTGELFF

D: NA
V: TRBV11-2
size: NA
J: TRBJ2-3
DNA: TGTGCCAGCAGCTTAGGGGGCCGGGGCACAGATACGCAGTATTTT
CDR3: CASSLGGRGTDTQYF

D: NA
V: TRBV6-5
size: NA
J: TRBJ2-5
DNA: TGTGCCAGCAGTCGGCCTGGGGGCGAGACCCAGTACTTC
CDR3: CASSRPGGETQYF

D: NA
V: TRBV4-1
size: NA
J: TRBJ2-3
DNA: TGCGCCAGCAGCCAAGTTCTGGATACGCAGTATTTT
CDR3: CASSQVLDTQYF

D: TRBD1
V: TRBV11-3
size: NA
J: TRBJ2-3
DNA: TGTGCCAGCAGCTCTAACAGGGGGAGCACAGATACGCAGTATTTT
CDR3: CASSSNRGSTDTQYF

D: NA
V: TRBV7-2
size: NA
J: TRBJ1-2
DNA: TGTGCCAGCAGCCCGGGGGGTGGGGGAAGGTATGGCTACACCTTC
CDR3: CASSPGGGGRYGYTF

D: NA
V: TRBV19
size: once
J: TRBJ1-3
DNA: TGTGCCAGTAGTATATTCCCTACAGGCTCTGGAAACACCATATATTTT
CDR3: CASSIFPTGSGNTIYF

D: NA
V: TRBV5-1
size: NA
J: TRBJ1-4
DNA: TGCGCCAGCAGCTTGGACAGTCTTAATGAAAAACTGTTTTTT
CDR3: CASSLDSLNEKLFF

D: NA
V: TRBV27
size: NA
J: TRBJ1-4
DNA: TGTGCCAGCAGTCCTCTATCCGGAACTAATGAAAAACTGTTTTTT
CDR3: CASSPLSGTNEKLFF

D: TRBD2
V: TRBV7-9
size: NA
J: TRBJ2-7
DNA: TGTGCCAGCAGCTTAACCGGGACTAGCGGCTACGAGCAGTACTTC
CDR3: CASSLTGTSGYEQYF

D: TRBD1
V: TRBV28
size: NA
J: TRBJ1-2
DNA: TGTGCCAGCAGTTATGGGGGACAGAACTATGGCTACACCTTC
CDR3: CASSYGGQNYGYTF

D: NA
V: TRBV12-3/TRBV12-4
size: NA
J: TRBJ1-5
DNA: TGTGCCAGCACCCCCAGACCCCAGCATTTT
CDR3: CASTPRPQHF

D: TRBD1
V: TRBV12-3/TRBV12-4
size: NA
J: TRBJ2-1
DNA: TGTGCCAGCAGTTACAGGGGAATTGAGCAGTTCTTC
CDR3: CASSYRGIEQFF

D: TRBD2
V: TRBV6-5
size: NA
J: TRBJ2-7
DNA: TGTGCCAGCTCTCGCGGGGGAAGGGACTACGAGCAGTACTTC
CDR3: CASSRGGRDYEQYF

D: NA
V: TRBV11-3
size: NA
J: TRBJ1-6
DNA: TGTGCCAGCAGCCCCCGGTCAGGGGAGAATAATTCACCCCTCCACTTT
CDR3: CASSPRSGENNSPLHF

D: NA
V: TRBV5-1
size: NA
J: TRBJ2-1
DNA: TGCGCCAGCGCAGATACAAGCTCCTACAATGAGCAGTTCTTC
CDR3: CASADTSSYNEQFF

D: TRBD2
V: TRBV11-2
size: NA
J: TRBJ2-5
DNA: TGTGCCAGCAGCCACTGGACTAGCGGGGGAGAGACCCAGTACTTC
CDR3: CASSHWTSGGETQYF

D: NA
V: TRBV4-1
size: NA
J: TRBJ2-4
DNA: TGCGCCAGCAGACCAATCGGCGGGTCCAAAAACATTCAGTACTTC
CDR3: CASRPIGGSKNIQYF

D: TRBD1
V: TRBV6-5
size: NA
J: TRBJ2-7
DNA: TGTGCCAGCAGTTACGGGACAGGGGGGTCGGAGCAGTACTTC
CDR3: CASSYGTGGSEQYF

D: NA
V: TRBV2
size: NA
J: TRBJ2-1
DNA: TGTGCCAGCAGTCGACAGACCTCCTACAATGAGCAGTTCTTC
CDR3: CASSRQTSYNEQFF

D: NA
V: TRBV2
size: NA
J: TRBJ1-5
DNA: TGTGCCAGCAGTCCCACAGTTAGCAATCAGCCCCAGCATTTT
CDR3: CASSPTVSNQPQHF

D: NA
V: TRBV4-1
size: NA
J: TRBJ1-2
DNA: TGCGCCAGCAGCCAAGCGTCGGGGGGGGGAGACTATGGCTACACCTTC
CDR3: CASSQASGGGDYGYTF

D: NA
V: TRBV21-1
size: NA
J: TRBJ1-5
DNA: TGTGCCAGCAGCAAAACCCCTTACAGGGGCAGCAATCAGCCCCAGCATTTT
CDR3: CASSKTPYRGSNQPQHF

D: TRBD2
V: TRBV3-1/TRBV3-2
size: NA
J: TRBJ2-5
DNA: TGTGCCAGCAGCCAGCCACTAGCGGGGGGCAAAGAGACCCAGTACTTC
CDR3: CASSQPLAGGKETQYF

D: TRBD2
V: TRBV2
size: NA
J: TRBJ2-1
DNA: TGTGCCAGCAGTAGACTAGCGGGGGATAATGAGCAGTTCTTC
CDR3: CASSRLAGDNEQFF

D: NA
V: TRBV2
size: NA
J: TRBJ1-1
DNA: TGTGCCAGCAGTGAACGCATTTACCCCGCCGGGGGTGAAGCTTTCTTT
CDR3: CASSERIYPAGGEAFF

D: TRBD1
V: TRBV3-1/TRBV3-2
size: NA
J: TRBJ1-1
DNA: TGTGCCAGCAGCCCGGGACAGGAGAACACTGAAGCTTTCTTT
CDR3: CASSPGQENTEAFF

D: TRBD2
V: TRBV7-3
size: NA
J: TRBJ2-3
DNA: TGTGCCAGCTCGCTAGCGGGGGGGCCATCGGATACGCAGTATTTT
CDR3: CASSLAGGPSDTQYF

D: TRBD1
V: TRBV6-6
size: once
J: TRBJ1-1
DNA: TGTGCCAGCAGTTACGAGAATCAGGGGGACAAAGCTTTCTTT
CDR3: CASSYENQGDKAFF

D: TRBD1
V: TRBV5-1
size: once
J: TRBJ2-5
DNA: TGCGCCAGCAGCTTCCGGGACAGGGCGGCAGAGACCCAGTACTTC
CDR3: CASSFRDRAAETQYF

D: TRBD1
V: TRBV5-4
size: NA
J: TRBJ2-7
DNA: TGTGCCAGCAGCTTGGACCCCTTGGGACAGGGTAAGGAGCAGTACTTC
CDR3: CASSLDPLGQGKEQYF

D: TRBD2
V: TRBV27
size: NA
J: TRBJ2-3
DNA: TGTGCCTCACGGGGGGGGCGAGCAGATACGCAGTATTTT
CDR3: CASRGGRADTQYF

D: NA
V: TRBV28
size: NA
J: TRBJ1-6
DNA: TGTGCCAGCAGAAAGGGACAAACTAATTCACCCCTCCACTTT
CDR3: CASRKGQTNSPLHF

D: TRBD1
V: TRBV6-5
size: once
J: TRBJ2-7
DNA: TGTGCCACAAGACAGGGTTCCTACGAGCAGTACTTC
CDR3: CATRQGSYEQYF

D: NA
V: TRBV3-1/TRBV3-2
size: NA
J: TRBJ2-3
DNA: TGTGCCAGCAGCCAAGTGGGGTCAGGGGATACGCAGTATTTT
CDR3: CASSQVGSGDTQYF

D: TRBD1
V: TRBV5-5
size: NA
J: TRBJ1-4
DNA: TGTGCCAGCAGCTCGGGACAGGGGGCCGGTAATGAAAAACTGTTTTTT
CDR3: CASSSGQGAGNEKLFF

D: TRBD1
V: TRBV5-1
size: once
J: TRBJ1-4
DNA: TGCGCCAGCAGCTTAAGGGGGCCCGGAAATGAAAAACTGTTTTTT
CDR3: CASSLRGPGNEKLFF

D: TRBD1
V: TRBV19
size: NA
J: TRBJ1-4
DNA: TGTGCCAGTAGTCCGCGGACAGGGGGAGAAAAACTGTTTTTT
CDR3: CASSPRTGGEKLFF

D: TRBD1
V: TRBV13
size: NA
J: TRBJ2-3
DNA: TGTGCCAGCAGCCTCGGGGACAGGACCACAGATACGCAGTATTTT
CDR3: CASSLGDRTTDTQYF

D: TRBD1
V: TRBV10-3
size: few
J: TRBJ2-1
DNA: TGTGCCACCGCAGGGGGCTACAATGAGCAGTTCTTC
CDR3: CATAGGYNEQFF

D: NA
V: TRBV2
size: NA
J: TRBJ1-2
DNA: TGTGCCAGCAGTGACAGGGGTGTATTCGGCTACACCTTC
CDR3: CASSDRGVFGYTF

D: NA
V: TRBV9
size: NA
J: TRBJ1-1
DNA: TGTGCCAGCAGCCTGGGCCCGTGGGAGGTATCTGAAGCTTTCTTT
CDR3: CASSLGPWEVSEAFF

D: TRBD1
V: TRBV9
size: NA
J: TRBJ2-3
DNA: TGTGCCAGCAGCGTAGGAGACAGGGGGCAGTATTTT
CDR3: CASSVGDRGQYF

D: NA
V: TRBV3-1/TRBV3-2
size: NA
J: TRBJ1-2
DNA: TGTGCCAGCAGCCAAGAGAACAGGGCTGGCTACACCTTC
CDR3: CASSQENRAGYTF

D: TRBD1
V: TRBV5-1
size: NA
J: TRBJ2-2
DNA: TGCGCCAGCAGCTTGGGACAGGGATGGAACACCGGGGAGCTGTTTTTT
CDR3: CASSLGQGWNTGELFF

D: NA
V: TRBV30
size: NA
J: TRBJ1-1
DNA: TGTGCCTGGAACGCAGGCAGGAACACTGAAGCTTTCTTT
CDR3: CAWNAGRNTEAFF

D: NA
V: TRBV28
size: NA
J: TRBJ1-5
DNA: TGTGCCAGCAGTTCCGGCGGAAATGCTTATAGCAATCAGCCCCAGCATTTT
CDR3: CASSSGGNAYSNQPQHF

D: TRBD1
V: TRBV5-1
size: NA
J: TRBJ2-2
DNA: TGCGCCAGCAGTTGGGACAGGGAGAACACCGGGGAGCTGTTTTTT
CDR3: CASSWDRENTGELFF